The T cell receptor (beta chain) described here comes from a study of cytotoxic CD8 clonotypes in ibrutinib-treated CLL. At the level of the study: Samples yielded averages of 200,000 to 300,000 productive templates and about 89,000 productive rearrangements.

TCR beta libraries used around 2.2 micrograms of genomic DNA from cryopreserved PBMCs. Clones were read by immunoSEQ multiplex PCR, and TCRdb kept only the in-frame ones, dropping some. The sample carries 35,000 or so clones, over 55% recorded once. The sequence came from a human donor with chronic lymphocytic leukemia. The starting material was PBMCs, obtained at disease progression, from a patient treated with ibrutinib.

The CDR3 DNA sequence: TGCAGTGCTAGCCAGACGGAAGAAGCTTTCTTT. Its protein product is CSASQTEEAFF. The chain is built from TRBV20-1 and TRBJ1-1; D not certain. Germline V gene sequence: CDR1 DFQATT, CDR2 SNEGSKA (reference sequence). Trimming shortened V by 3 bases and J by 8 bases, and 10 bases separated the two germline ends. This CDR3 has 11 residues.